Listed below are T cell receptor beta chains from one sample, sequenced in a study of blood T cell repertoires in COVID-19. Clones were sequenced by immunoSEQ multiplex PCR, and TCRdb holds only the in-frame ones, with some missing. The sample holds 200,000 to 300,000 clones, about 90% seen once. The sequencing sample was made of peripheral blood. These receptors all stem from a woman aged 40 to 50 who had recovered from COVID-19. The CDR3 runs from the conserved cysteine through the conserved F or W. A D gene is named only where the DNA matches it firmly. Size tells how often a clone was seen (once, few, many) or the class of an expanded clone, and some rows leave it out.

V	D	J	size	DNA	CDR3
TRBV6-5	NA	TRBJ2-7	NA	TGTGCCAGCAGTTACACCAGACAGGCTACGGAGCAGTACTTC	CASSYTRQATEQYF
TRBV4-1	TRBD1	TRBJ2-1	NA	TGCGCCAGCAGCCAAAATTCCCGGGGACAGTTCTACAATGAGCAGTTCTTC	CASSQNSRGQFYNEQFF
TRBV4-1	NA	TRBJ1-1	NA	TGCGCCAGCAGCCCGGCGGCCGGGTTGGGCACTGAAGCTTTCTTT	CASSPAAGLGTEAFF
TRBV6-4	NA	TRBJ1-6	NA	TGTGCCAGCAGTGACTCGGGAGTAAATTCACCCCTCCACTTT	CASSDSGVNSPLHF
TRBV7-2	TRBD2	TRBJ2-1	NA	TGTGCCAGCAGCTTAGGGGTAGCGGGGCCCTACAATGAGCAGTTCTTC	CASSLGVAGPYNEQFF
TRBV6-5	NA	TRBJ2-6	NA	TGTGCCAGCACCGCCGGGAGCTCTGGGGCCAACGTCCTGACTTTC	CASTAGSSGANVLTF
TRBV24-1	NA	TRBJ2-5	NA	TGTGGGGGCGGTTTGGCCCAAGAGACCCAGTACTTC	CGGGLAQETQYF
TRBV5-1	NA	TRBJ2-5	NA	TGCGCCAGCAGCTTGGGAGACAGAGCCCCGGAGACCCAGTACTTC	CASSLGDRAPETQYF
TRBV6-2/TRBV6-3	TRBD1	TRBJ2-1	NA	TGTGCCAGCAGTCTCCGGACAGGGTTGCAGTTCTTC	CASSLRTGLQFF
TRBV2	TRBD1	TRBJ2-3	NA	TGTGCCAGCAGTCCAGAACACAGGGGAGATACGCAGTATTTT	CASSPEHRGDTQYF
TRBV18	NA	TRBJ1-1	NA	TGTGCCAGCTCACCACCGGCTTATGCACAGGGTAAAACTGAAGCTTTCTTT	CASSPPAYAQGKTEAFF
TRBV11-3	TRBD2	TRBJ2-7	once	TGTGCCAGCAGCTCGGGGGGGGATCGGAGCGAGCAGTACTTC	CASSSGGDRSEQYF
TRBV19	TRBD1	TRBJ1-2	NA	TGTGCCAGTAGTATCCACCAATCCGGGACAGCTTTTTTATTATCTGGCTACACCTTC	CASSIHQSGTAFLLSGYTF
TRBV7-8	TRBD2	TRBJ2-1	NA	TGTGCCAGCAGCCCGAGAGGGACTAGCGGGGCCACCTCCTACAATGAGCAGTTCTTC	CASSPRGTSGATSYNEQFF
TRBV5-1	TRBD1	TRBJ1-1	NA	TGCGCCAGCAGCTTACAAAGACAGGGCGGGTCTGAAGCTTTCTTT	CASSLQRQGGSEAFF
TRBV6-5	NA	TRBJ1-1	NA	TGTGCCAGCGGCAGGGTAGTCGCTGAAGCTTTCTTT	CASGRVVAEAFF
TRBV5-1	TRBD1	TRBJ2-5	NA	TGCGCCAGCAGCTTGGAGGGACAGGGGGTTGAGACCCAGTACTTC	CASSLEGQGVETQYF
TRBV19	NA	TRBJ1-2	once	TGTGCCAGTATCCAGACAGTGTACAATTATGGCTACACCTTC	CASIQTVYNYGYTF
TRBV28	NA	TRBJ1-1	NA	TGTGCCAGCAGTTTATATTACGGACAGAACACTGAAGCTTTCTTT	CASSLYYGQNTEAFF
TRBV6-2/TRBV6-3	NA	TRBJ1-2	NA	TGTGCCAGCAGTTACTCGCTCAGGGCCCCCTATGGCTACACCTTC	CASSYSLRAPYGYTF
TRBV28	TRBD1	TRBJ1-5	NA	TGTGCCAGCAGTTTATACCAGGGGGCTGATGGGAGACAGCCCCAGCATTTT	CASSLYQGADGRQPQHF
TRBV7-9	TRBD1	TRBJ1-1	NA	TGTGCCAGCAGCTACCCAGGGGGGACTGAAGCTTTCTTT	CASSYPGGTEAFF
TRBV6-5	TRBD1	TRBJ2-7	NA	TGTGCCAGCCGGGACAGTTGGGGCGAGCAGTACTTC	CASRDSWGEQYF
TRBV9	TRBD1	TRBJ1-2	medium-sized	TGTGCCAGCAGCGCCGGAGACAGGGGACCGGATGGCTACACCTTC	CASSAGDRGPDGYTF
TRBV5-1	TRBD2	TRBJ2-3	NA	TGCGCCAGCAGGGACCAAGCTAGCGGGGGTAGCACAGATACGCAGTATTTT	CASRDQASGGSTDTQYF
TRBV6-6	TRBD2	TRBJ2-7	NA	TGTGCCAGCACTTCCGGGGGGGGCCCCAGCGTGTTGAACTTC	CASTSGGGPSVLNF
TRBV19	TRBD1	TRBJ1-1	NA	TGTGCCAGTAGGCTCGACAGGGTAGTAACTGAAGCTTTCTTT	CASRLDRVVTEAFF
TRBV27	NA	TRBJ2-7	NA	TGTGCCAGCAGGAGGCCCGGCATCTCCTACGAGCAGTACTTC	CASRRPGISYEQYF
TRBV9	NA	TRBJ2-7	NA	TGTGCCAGCAGCGCGCAGGGGCTCGAGCAGTACTTC	CASSAQGLEQYF
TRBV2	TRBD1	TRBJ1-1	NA	TGTGCCAGCAGTGATTACAGGGGGGCCACTGAAGCTTTCTTT	CASSDYRGATEAFF
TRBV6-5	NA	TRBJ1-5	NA	TGTGCCAGCAGTATACTCGGGGGGCAGGGTCAGCCCCAGCATTTT	CASSILGGQGQPQHF
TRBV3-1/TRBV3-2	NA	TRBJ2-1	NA	TGTGCCAGCAGCCGAGACAATACCGGGGAGCAGTTCTTC	CASSRDNTGEQFF
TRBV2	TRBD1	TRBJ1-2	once	TGTGCCAGCAGTAGACAGGGGGTGGACTATGGCTACACCTTC	CASSRQGVDYGYTF
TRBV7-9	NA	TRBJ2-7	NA	TGTGCCAGCAGCTTAACAGCAGGGATCGAGCAGTACTTC	CASSLTAGIEQYF
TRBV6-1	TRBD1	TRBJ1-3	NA	TGTGCCAGCATCAGGGGGGCTGGAAACACCATATATTTT	CASIRGAGNTIYF